This TCR beta chain is from a study of cytomegalovirus exposure and HLA in healthy donors. Study at large: Roughly 80 million unique TCRs from HLA-typed donors were held in an early data release.

With 60 Vbeta and 13 Jbeta primers, the PCR was carried out. TCRdb keeps only in-frame clones here, not all; method: immunoSEQ multiplex PCR. Of some 81,000 clones listed, 73% are singletons. Regarding this clone: As yet, its antigen is unknown.

Study-level results: Sequencing likely generated an artifact that appeared as a cluster of highly shared sequence variants.

The sample consisted of PBMCs. The sequence derives from a woman in her forties in good health and CMV-seropositive.

CDR3 amino acids: CASSLNYRGNTIYF. CDR3 bases: TGTGCCAGCAGCTTGAACTACAGGGGAAACACCATATATTTT. The genes are TRBV7-2 and TRBJ1-3, with D possibly TRBD1 on 5 matching bases. CDR3 length equals 14 residues. CDR1 and CDR2 (germline): SGHTA, FQGNSA. Trimming left V 3 bases short and J 4 bases short, with 10 bases between.